This TCR beta chain was sequenced for a study of cytomegalovirus exposure and HLA in healthy donors. General study points: The study assumed roughly uniform donor sequencing depth for presence/absence analyses. A prior analysis recorded that most TCR beta V segments were productive about 90% or about 30% of the time.

PCR primers comprised 60 Vbeta and 13 Jbeta primers. Assay used: immunoSEQ multiplex PCR; TCRdb lists only in-frame clones, some missing. The table includes around 160,000 clones, about 77% detected once. Germline-derived CDR1 and CDR2 are SGHAT and FQNNGV. The CDR3 runs 15 residues. V dropped 8 bases and J dropped 4 bases, with 20 bases sitting between them. With respect to this clone: Its antigen is undetermined.

The sample consisted of PBMCs. The receptor was isolated from a man younger than 30 in good health and CMV-seropositive. The chain uses TRBV11-2 and TRBJ1-1, with no clear D. The CDR3 loop reads CASSSTVEGGTEAFF. As DNA, the CDR3 is TGTGCCAGCTCTTCGACGGTTGAGGGTGGCACTGAAGCTTTCTTT.